The 30 T cell receptor beta chains given below trace back to one sample, sequenced in a study of blood T cell repertoires in COVID-19. Sequencing was performed with immunoSEQ multiplex PCR; in TCRdb, only in-frame clones are kept and a portion is missing. This table has about 130,000 clones, around 89% appearing once. Specimen: peripheral blood. The receptors were gathered from a man aged 55 to 70 with active or convalescent COVID-19.

DNA of the CDR3: TGCGCCAGCAGCCAAGATAGTTCTAGCGGGGGCTACGAGCAGTACTTC. It codes for CASSQDSSSGGYEQYF. The gene calls are TRBV4-3 and TRBJ2-7; 10 bases match TRBD2. This CDR3 comprises 16 residues. CDR1 is LGHNA and CDR2 is YSLEER in the germline V gene. After removal of 0 bases from V and 3 bases from J, the junction contained 5 bases not matched to a gene.

The chain uses TRBV7-9 and TRBJ2-7; 9 bases agree with TRBD1. J lost 5 bases, V lost 4 bases, and 3 bases had no gene match. The CDR3 runs to 13 residues. The germline V gene has CDR1 SEHNR and CDR2 FQNEAQ (reference sequence). CDR3 protein: CASSWGQGDEQYF. The DNA of the CDR3 is TGTGCCAGCAGCTGGGGACAGGGTGACGAGCAGTACTTC.

The genes are TRBV7-9 and TRBJ2-7; 8 nucleotides agree with TRBD1. V gave up 5 bases and J gave up 6 bases; unmatched junction bases: 9. CDR1 SEHNR and CDR2 FQNEAQ come from the germline V gene (reference sequence). This CDR3 has 14 amino acids. The chain's CDR3 is CASSKGQDRSEQYF. The CDR3 DNA sequence: TGTGCCAGCAGCAAGGGACAGGACCGCTCCGAGCAGTACTTC.

The genes are TRBV7-3 and TRBJ2-1; 7 positions agree with TRBD1. Germline assignment: CDR1 SGHTA and CDR2 FQGTGA. There are 14 residues in the CDR3. Trimming took 5 bases from V and 5 from J; bases not matched to a gene: 6. The CDR3 region has the DNA TGTGCCAGCAGCAAAGGGGGCTCGGACAATGAGCAGTTCTTC. This translates into CASSKGGSDNEQFF.

The DNA for the CDR3 is TGTGCCAGCAGCCTCGGGACTAGCGGTCCAGATACGCAGTATTTT. Translation: CASSLGTSGPDTQYF. The rearrangement joins TRBV6-5 to TRBJ2-3; 11 positions match TRBD2. The CDR3 sequence is 15 residues long. Germline V gene data show CDR1 as MNHEY and CDR2 as SVGAGI. J was trimmed by 4 bases and V by 6 bases; bases with no gene match: 6.

This clone came up once. This chain joins TRBV6-5 and TRBJ1-3, with a tentative D call TRBD1 (6 bases). The CDR3 covers 16 residues. Trimming left V 2 bases short and J 0 bases short, with 11 bases between. CDR1 and CDR2 (germline): MNHEY, SVGAGI. Here the CDR3 DNA reads TGTGCCAGCAGTTACGGACAGCCGCGCTCTGGAAACACCATATATTTT. This gives the protein CASSYGQPRSGNTIYF.

V gene TRBV16 combines with J gene TRBJ2-2; a possible D gene is TRBD2 (5 bases). The germline CDR1 and CDR2 sequences are KGHSY and FQNENV. This CDR3 is built from 16 residues. Trimming removed 0 bases from V and 6 bases from J, with 14 bases in between. Here the CDR3 reads CASSQSNSLRAGELFF. The CDR3 bases are TGTGCCAGCAGCCAATCGAACTCCCTGAGGGCCGGGGAGCTGTTTTTT.

The chain combines TRBV28 with TRBJ2-3; TRBD2 aligns across 13 bases. Germline V CDR1 and CDR2: MDHEN, SYDVKM. The CDR3 length is 19 residues. Trimming took 8 bases from V and 5 from J; bases not matched to a gene: 19. This chain's CDR3 is CASPPRTSGRFGLLDTQYF. CDR3 coding DNA: TGTGCCAGCCCCCCTCGGACTAGCGGGAGATTCGGCCTATTAGATACGCAGTATTTT.

V and J are TRBV5-1 and TRBJ1-1; 7 nucleotides align to TRBD1. The length of the CDR3 is 14 residues. Germline lookup yields CDR1 SGHRS and CDR2 YFSETQ. The V and J ends lost 4 bases and 1 base, in that order; junction bases with no gene match: 4. CDR3 sequence: CASSTTGTNTEAFF. For the CDR3, the DNA is TGCGCCAGCAGCACGACAGGGACGAACACTGAAGCTTTCTTT.

The J gene is TRBJ1-4, the V gene TRBV5-8, with 7 bases matching TRBD1. Per the germline V gene, CDR1 is SGHTS and CDR2 is YDEGEE. Trimming cost V 4 bases and J 8 bases; bases outside gene matches: 11. The CDR3 sequence is 15 residues long. The CDR3 nucleotides are TGTGCCAGCAGCCCGGGACAGCGAGGGAACGAAAAACTGTTTTTT. Its translation: CASSPGQRGNEKLFF.

V usage is TRBV11-2 and J usage is TRBJ2-1; TRBD2 matches at 9 bases. The J segment lost 4 bases and the V segment lost 0 bases, leaving 7 bases of the junction unmatched. Germline CDR1 is SGHAT and CDR2 is FQNNGV. This CDR3 has 17 residues. CDR3 residues: CASSLEGGGRVYNEQFF. The DNA of the CDR3 is TGTGCCAGCAGCTTAGAGGGTGGCGGGAGGGTATACAATGAGCAGTTCTTC.

This chain uses TRBV3-1 (or the pseudogene TRBV3-2) with TRBJ1-1, with D tentatively TRBD1 (5 bases). The CDR3 totals 14 residues. The ends were cut back, 1 base at V and 6 bases at J, with 12 bases in the middle. Germline loops: CDR1 LGHDT, CDR2 YNNKEL (reference sequence). The CDR3 spells CASSQVVGASEAFF. The CDR3 DNA reads TGTGCCAGCAGCCAAGTTGTAGGGGCGTCTGAAGCTTTCTTT.

This chain links TRBV2 with TRBJ1-5; D gene ambiguous. The CDR3 is made up of 12 amino acids. The germline CDR1 and CDR2 sequences are SNHLY and FYNNEI. V gave up 5 bases and J gave up 7 bases, with 9 bases separating them. DNA for the CDR3: TGTGCCAGCAGTTTCGGTCGCCAGCCCCAGCATTTT. This sequence encodes CASSFGRQPQHF.

The V and J genes are TRBV7-2 and TRBJ2-2; 8 nucleotides align to TRBD1. The CDR3 sequence is 16 residues long. Germline V gene data show CDR1 as SGHTA and CDR2 as FQGNSA. V lost 8 bases to trimming and J lost 0 bases; unmatched junction nucleotides: 8. The CDR3 DNA reads TGTGCCAGCCCCTATCTACAGGGGGCGAACACCGGGGAGCTGTTTTTT. This translates into CASPYLQGANTGELFF.

J is TRBJ2-3 and V is TRBV12-5; D unresolved. CDR1 is LGHNT and CDR2 is FRNRAP in the germline V gene. V was clipped by 7 bases and J by 6 bases, with 11 bases between them. The CDR3 loop spans 12 amino acids. The CDR3 DNA is TGTGCTAGTGCCCTCAGCAGGGATACGCAGTATTTT. It translates to CASALSRDTQYF. Full variable domain (rest looked up from reference TRBV12-5 and TRBJ2-3): DARVTQTPRHKVTEMGQEVTMRCQPILGHNTVFWYRQTMMQGLELLAYFRNRAPLDDSGMPKDRFSAEMPDATLATLKIQPSEPRDSAVYFCASALSRDTQYFGPGTRLTVL.

The chain links TRBV7-6 to TRBJ1-4; the D is unclear. The CDR3 runs 15 residues. The germline V and J ends were trimmed by 6 bases and 0 bases, with 11 bases remaining between them. Per germline, CDR1 SGHVS and CDR2 FNYEAQ. CDR3 sequence (DNA): TGTGCCAGCAGACGGCGGGCGGCAACTAATGAAAAACTGTTTTTT. This sequence encodes CASRRRAATNEKLFF.

The chain employs TRBV19 and TRBJ2-7; 10 bases fit TRBD1. Germline V gene sequence: CDR1 LNHDA, CDR2 SQIVND (reference sequence). Losses at the gene ends were 4 bases for V and 2 bases for J; bases not matched to a gene: 8. This CDR3 is 16 amino acids long. The CDR3 sequence: CASSKGTGTGAYEQYF. DNA of the CDR3: TGTGCCAGTAGTAAAGGGACCGGGACAGGGGCCTACGAGCAGTACTTC.

This chain uses TRBV28 with TRBJ1-2; 9 positions agree with TRBD1. This CDR3 comprises 14 residues. Germline CDR1 MDHEN, CDR2 SYDVKM. The V gene end was trimmed by 1 base and the J gene end by 7 bases; junction bases not matched to a gene: 4. CDR3 bases: TGTGCCAGCAGTTTATTAACAGGGGGCGGTGGCTACACCTTC. Protein: CASSLLTGGGGYTF.

This clone was counted only a few times. This chain uses TRBV21-1 with TRBJ2-2; no check of the table's D call, TRBD2, against the DNA was made. TRBV21-1 has pseudogene status. The length of the CDR3 is 15 residues. The CDR3 is CASSLAGTNTGELFF. CDR3 DNA: TGTGCCAGCAGTCTAGCGGGCACGAACACCGGGGAGCTGTTTTTT.

The rearrangement uses TRBV11-1 and TRBJ2-3, with TRBD2 matching 8 bases. Germline-derived CDR1 and CDR2 are SGHAT and FQDESV (reference sequence). V lost 8 bases to trimming and J lost 1 base; unmatched junction nucleotides: 5. This CDR3 is built from 14 residues. Here the CDR3 DNA reads TGTGCCAGCGGAAGCGGGGGCCGCACAGATACGCAGTATTTT. It is translated as CASGSGGRTDTQYF.

CDR3 loop: CASSQSRAQETQYF. In DNA, the CDR3 is TGTGCCAGCAGCCAATCCAGGGCCCAAGAGACCCAGTACTTC. The chain recombines TRBV3-1 (or the pseudogene TRBV3-2) with TRBJ2-5, with a weak D call TRBD1 (5 bases). Per germline, CDR1 LGHDT and CDR2 YNNKEL (reference sequence). The CDR3 length is 14 residues. V lost 2 bases and J 1 base, leaving 8 bases between the germline ends.

V gene TRBV5-4 combines with J gene TRBJ1-2, with D uncertain. Germline loops: CDR1 SGHNT, CDR2 YYREEE (reference sequence). There are 15 residues in the CDR3. V lost 0 bases and J lost 5, with 14 bases in between. As DNA, the CDR3 is TGTGCCAGCAGCTTGGGGTCAAGATTAGATTATGGCTACACCTTC. This sequence encodes CASSLGSRLDYGYTF.

The chain combines TRBV4-3 with TRBJ2-2, with TRBD2 matching over 15 bases. This CDR3 is 17 amino acids long. V trimming: 4 bases; J trimming: 6 bases; junction bases outside the gene matches: 6. Per the germline V gene, CDR1 is LGHNA and CDR2 is YSLEER. The CDR3 sequence: CASSRTSGGAFAGELFF. CDR3 DNA sequence: TGCGCCAGCAGCCGGACTAGCGGGGGGGCGTTTGCCGGGGAGCTGTTTTTT.

The chain recombines TRBV18 with TRBJ2-4; 8 positions match TRBD2. This CDR3 has 15 residues. Germline assignment: CDR1 KGHSH and CDR2 LQKENI. J was trimmed by 1 base and V by 3 bases; bases with no gene match: 2. This CDR3 is CASSPPSGAKNIQYF. For the CDR3, the DNA is TGTGCCAGCTCACCCCCTAGCGGGGCCAAAAACATTCAGTACTTC.

The rearrangement links TRBV9 to TRBJ2-5; TRBD2 aligns across 11 bases. V shed 3 bases and J 5 bases; nucleotides not matched to a gene: 12. The CDR3 loop spans 17 amino acids. In germline, CDR1 is SGDLS, CDR2 YYNGEE. CDR3 DNA sequence: TGTGCCAGCAGCGCATCAGGGACTAGCGGCAAACGGGAGACCCAGTACTTC. Protein: CASSASGTSGKRETQYF.

A single count supports this clone. This rearrangement joins TRBV7-3 to TRBJ2-1; D not resolved. The germline V and J ends were trimmed by 2 bases and 5 bases, with 7 bases remaining between them. The germline V gene encodes CDR1 SGHTA and CDR2 FQGTGA. The CDR3 length is 13 residues. For the CDR3, the DNA is TGTGCCAGCAGCTTAGGCCTGAACAATGAGCAGTTCTTC. Amino acid sequence: CASSLGLNNEQFF.

The rearrangement links TRBV27 to TRBJ2-1; TRBD1 agrees at 9 bases. Germline V gene data show CDR1 as MNHEY and CDR2 as SMNVEV (reference sequence). The CDR3 totals 14 residues. With V trimmed by 1 base and J by 7 bases, 2 bases remained unmatched. The CDR3: CASSLWTGDNEQFF. The CDR3 region has the DNA TGTGCCAGCAGTTTATGGACAGGGGATAATGAGCAGTTCTTC.

The chain links TRBV30 to TRBJ2-5; 14 nucleotides match TRBD2. The length of the CDR3 is 18 residues. In germline, CDR1 is GTSNPN, CDR2 SVGIG (reference sequence). J lost 0 bases, V lost 3 bases, and 9 bases had no gene match. The CDR3 spells CAWRAPGLAGEYQETQYF. The CDR3 DNA follows: TGTGCCTGGAGAGCTCCGGGACTAGCGGGAGAATACCAAGAGACCCAGTACTTC.

This rearrangement joins TRBV14 to TRBJ1-1; D gene ambiguous. The CDR3 loop spans 17 amino acids. Germline V CDR1 and CDR2: SGHDN, FVKESK. V was clipped by 4 bases and J by 1 base, with 19 bases between them. CDR3 protein: CASSPRDVRDENTEAFF. DNA for the CDR3: TGTGCCAGCAGCCCCCGAGACGTGAGGGATGAGAACACTGAAGCTTTCTTT.

This chain links TRBV2 with TRBJ1-5; 8 bases line up with TRBD1. Germline V lookup: CDR1 SNHLY, CDR2 FYNNEI. After removal of 5 bases from V and 5 bases from J, the junction contained 8 bases not matched to a gene. The CDR3 is 15 amino acids. This CDR3 is CASSFTGGKDQPQHF. In DNA, the CDR3 is TGTGCCAGCAGTTTCACAGGGGGTAAGGATCAGCCCCAGCATTTT.